A selection of T cell receptor beta chains follows, all from one sample in a study of OX40 agonist ivuxolimab in advanced cancers. Here immunoSEQ multiplex PCR was the method, and the copy in TCRdb shows in-frame clones only, minus some. Of some 60,000 clones detected, about 83% appear once; the ten largest clones hold around 4.3%. Specimen: CD4+ or CD8+ T cells sorted from blood, collected in a trial of the OX40 agonist ivuxolimab. These receptors all stem from an adult with an advanced solid tumor such as melanoma, head and neck, liver or kidney cancer. Each CDR3 is given with its conserved first and last residue. The D gene is left open where the match is weak.

j_gene: TRBJ2-7
d_gene: .
v_gene: TRBV2
CDR3nt: TGTGCCAGCAGTGAAGAAGCGGAGGTCTACGAGCAGTACTTC
CDR3aa: CASSEEAEVYEQYF

j_gene: TRBJ2-1
d_gene: TRBD2
v_gene: TRBV6-4
CDR3nt: TGTGCCAGCAGTCTCTCAGCGGGGGATACCTACAATGAGCAGTTCTTC
CDR3aa: CASSLSAGDTYNEQFF

j_gene: TRBJ1-5
d_gene: .
v_gene: TRBV7-6
CDR3nt: TGTGCCAGCAGCTTAGCGCCCGGGGATCAGCCCCAGCATTTT
CDR3aa: CASSLAPGDQPQHF

j_gene: TRBJ2-1
d_gene: .
v_gene: TRBV6-1
CDR3nt: TGTGCCAGCAGAATTGGTTCAGGGGATCACAATGAGCAGTTCTTC
CDR3aa: CASRIGSGDHNEQFF

j_gene: TRBJ2-3
d_gene: TRBD2
v_gene: TRBV6-4
CDR3nt: TGTGCCAGCAGTGAAACTAGCGGGAGAGGGAGCACAGATACGCAGTATTTT
CDR3aa: CASSETSGRGSTDTQYF

j_gene: TRBJ2-2
d_gene: TRBD1
v_gene: TRBV27
CDR3nt: TGTGCCAGCAGTTTTCTGGCCGGGACAGGGGGCCCATTCGCGAACACCGGGGAGCTGTTTTTT
CDR3aa: CASSFLAGTGGPFANTGELFF

j_gene: TRBJ2-5
d_gene: .
v_gene: TRBV7-2
CDR3nt: TGTGCCAGCAGCTTGCTTACAGGAGAGACCCAGTACTTC
CDR3aa: CASSLLTGETQYF

j_gene: TRBJ2-5
d_gene: .
v_gene: TRBV18
CDR3nt: TGTGCCAGCTCACGCCCAAACTACCAAGAGACCCAGTACTTC
CDR3aa: CASSRPNYQETQYF

j_gene: TRBJ1-1
d_gene: TRBD1
v_gene: TRBV4-1
CDR3nt: TGCGCCAGCAGCCAAGGACAGGGGTCGGCCACTGAAGCTTTCTTT
CDR3aa: CASSQGQGSATEAFF

j_gene: TRBJ2-7
d_gene: TRBD2
v_gene: TRBV2
CDR3nt: TGTGCCAGCAGCCGTCGATGGCTAGCGGGGCCCTACGAGCAGTACTTC
CDR3aa: CASSRRWLAGPYEQYF